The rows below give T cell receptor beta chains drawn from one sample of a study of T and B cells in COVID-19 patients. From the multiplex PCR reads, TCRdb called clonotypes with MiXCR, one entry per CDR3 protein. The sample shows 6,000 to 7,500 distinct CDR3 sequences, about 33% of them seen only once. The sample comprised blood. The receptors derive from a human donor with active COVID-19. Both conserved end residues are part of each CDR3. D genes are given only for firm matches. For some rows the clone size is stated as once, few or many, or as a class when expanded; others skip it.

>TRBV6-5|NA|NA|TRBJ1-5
TGTGCCAGCAGGTCAGGGATTAATAGCAATCAGCCCCAGCATTTT
CASRSGINSNQPQHF
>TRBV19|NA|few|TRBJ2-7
TGTGCCAGTAGTATCCACAGGGAGACCGACGGGGAGCAGTACTTC
CASSIHRETDGEQYF
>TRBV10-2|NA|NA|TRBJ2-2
TGCGCCAACCCTGTTAGGGGGACTAAAGGTTGGACCGGGGAGCTGTTTTTT
CANPVRGTKGWTGELFF
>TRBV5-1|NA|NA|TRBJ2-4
TGCGCCAGCAGCTTGGTTTATAGGGCGGCCAAAAACATTCAGTACTTC
CASSLVYRAAKNIQYF
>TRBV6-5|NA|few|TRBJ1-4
TGTGCCAGCAGTTACTCGAGCCTTGTGGTCTGGGAAAAACTGTTTTTT
CASSYSSLVVWEKLFF
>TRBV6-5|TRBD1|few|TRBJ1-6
TGTGCCAGCAGTTACGATGGACAGGGGGGTTCACCCCTCCACTTT
CASSYDGQGGSPLHF
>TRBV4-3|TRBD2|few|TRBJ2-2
TGCGCCACCGGGGGGGACGGGGAGCTGTTTTTT
CATGGDGELFF
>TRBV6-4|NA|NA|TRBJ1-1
TGTGCCAGCAGTCCTCCGGTTAGGCAGGGGAACACTGAAGCTTTCTTT
CASSPPVRQGNTEAFF
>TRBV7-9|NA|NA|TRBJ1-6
TGTGCCAGCAGCTTGGAGTCACCCCTCCACTTT
CASSLESPLHF
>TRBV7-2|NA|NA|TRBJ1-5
TGTGCCAGCAGCTTAGCTGGGGACAATCAGCCCCAGCATTTT
CASSLAGDNQPQHF
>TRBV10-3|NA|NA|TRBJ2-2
TGTGCCATCAGTGATATCGGGCAAGGGATTTCTACCGGGGAGCTGTTTTTT
CAISDIGQGISTGELFF
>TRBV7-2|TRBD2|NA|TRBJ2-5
TGTGCCAGCAGCCCATCGAGCGGGGGGGAGACCCAGTACTTC
CASSPSSGGETQYF
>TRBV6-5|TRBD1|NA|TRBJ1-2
TGTGCCAGCAGTGCCCGACAGGGGGCGATCATCTATGGCTACACCTTC
CASSARQGAIIYGYTF
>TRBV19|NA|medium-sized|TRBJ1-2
TGTGCCAGTACGGGCCAGGGGATCTATGGCTACACCTTC
CASTGQGIYGYTF
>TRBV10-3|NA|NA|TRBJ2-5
TGTGCCATCAGTGGGGTGGAACAAGAGACCCAGTACTTC
CAISGVEQETQYF
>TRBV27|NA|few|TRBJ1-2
TGTGCCAGCAGGGGGAGAAATGACTATGGCTACACCTTC
CASRGRNDYGYTF
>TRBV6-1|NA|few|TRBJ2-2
TGTGCCAGCAGACAGGGTACTCTAAACACCGGGGAGCTGTTTTTT
CASRQGTLNTGELFF
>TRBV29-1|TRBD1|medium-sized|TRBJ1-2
TGCAGCGTTGGACAGGGAGATAACTATGGCTACACCTTC
CSVGQGDNYGYTF
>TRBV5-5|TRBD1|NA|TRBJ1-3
TGTGCCAGCTCGCCCGGGACAGCCTCTGGAAACACCATATATTTT
CASSPGTASGNTIYF
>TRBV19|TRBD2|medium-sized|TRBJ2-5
TGTGCCAGTAGTATATCCTCTAGCGGGGCCAGAGAGACCCAGTACTTC
CASSISSSGARETQYF
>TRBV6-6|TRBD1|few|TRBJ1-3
TGTGCCAGCAGTTACGCGCGTGGGACAGGGGAAGGAAACACCATATATTTT
CASSYARGTGEGNTIYF
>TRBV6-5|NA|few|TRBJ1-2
TGTGCCAGCAGTTACTCCGGGACCGGAGGCATCGAGGACTATGGCTACACCTTC
CASSYSGTGGIEDYGYTF
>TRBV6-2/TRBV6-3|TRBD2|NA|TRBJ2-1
TGTGCCAGCAGTCCGAGACTAGCGGGGAACTACAATGAGCAGTTCTTC
CASSPRLAGNYNEQFF
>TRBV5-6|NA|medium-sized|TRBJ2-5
TGTGCCAGCAGCTTGGCACCGACGGGTAGCGCCCAGTACTTC
CASSLAPTGSAQYF
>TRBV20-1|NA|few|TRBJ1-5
TGCAGTGCTAGAGGGAGGACCCTACTAACGGGGGGCAATCAGCCCCAGCATTTT
CSARGRTLLTGGNQPQHF
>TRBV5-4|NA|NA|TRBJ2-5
TGTGCCAGCAGCCCGATTCCGGGACTCCAAGAGACCCAGTACTTC
CASSPIPGLQETQYF
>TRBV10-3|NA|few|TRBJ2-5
TGTGCCATCAGTGAAGTCTACAGCCAAGAGACCCAGTACTTC
CAISEVYSQETQYF
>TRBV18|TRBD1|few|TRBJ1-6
TGTGCCAGCTCACCAAGGGGAACAGGGGATAATTCACCCCTCCACTTT
CASSPRGTGDNSPLHF
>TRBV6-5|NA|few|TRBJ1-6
TGTGCCAGCAGTCCCGGACCGGGGGGCGAATCCCTCCACTTT
CASSPGPGGESLHF
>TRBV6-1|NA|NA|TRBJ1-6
TGTGCCAGCAGTGTGAAGCTAATGGAGTCACCCCTCCACTTT
CASSVKLMESPLHF
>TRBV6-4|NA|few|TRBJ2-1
TGTGCCAGCAGTGAAAGCGCCAACAATGAGCAGTTCTTC
CASSESANNEQFF
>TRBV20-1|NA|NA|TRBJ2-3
TGCAGTGCTCATTTCAGCGGGCGAGGAGATACGCAGTATTTT
CSAHFSGRGDTQYF
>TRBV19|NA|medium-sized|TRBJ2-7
TGTGCCAGTAGTATAAAGGTAGGGGACCACGAGCAGTACTTC
CASSIKVGDHEQYF
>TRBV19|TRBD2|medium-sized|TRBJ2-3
TGTGCCAGTAGTTTGGGGCTAGCGGGAGACACAGATACGCAGTATTTT
CASSLGLAGDTDTQYF
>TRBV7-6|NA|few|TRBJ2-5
TGTGCCAGCAGCTTAGAGGTCCGGCAGCCGACCCAGTACTTC
CASSLEVRQPTQYF
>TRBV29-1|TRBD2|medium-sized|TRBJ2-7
TGCAGCGTTGGAAGGCGGGGGGGCCGGTACGAGCAGTACTTC
CSVGRRGGRYEQYF
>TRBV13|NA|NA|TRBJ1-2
TGTGCCAGCAGCTTAGGCCACGGCAGGGCCGAAGGAGATGGCTACACCTTC
CASSLGHGRAEGDGYTF
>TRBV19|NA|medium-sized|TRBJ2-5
TGTGCCAGTAGTATCGGCCTAGAGGCGGAGACCCAGTACTTC
CASSIGLEAETQYF
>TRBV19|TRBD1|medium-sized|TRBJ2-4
TGTGCCAGTAGCGGACAGGGGAGTCACATTCAGTACTTC
CASSGQGSHIQYF
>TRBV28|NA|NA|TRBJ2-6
TGTGCCAGCAGTGCACCGGCAGTTGGGGCCAACGTCCTGACTTTC
CASSAPAVGANVLTF
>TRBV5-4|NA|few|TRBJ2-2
TGTGCCAGCAGCTTGGGGACTCGGGGGAGCCTGAACACCGGGGAGCTGTTTTTT
CASSLGTRGSLNTGELFF
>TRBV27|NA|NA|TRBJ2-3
TGTGCCAGCAGTTTATTTGATACGCAGTATTTT
CASSLFDTQYF
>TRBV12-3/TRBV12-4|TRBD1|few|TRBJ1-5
TGTGCCAGCAGTTTCCGCTGGGGACAGGTTTGGCCCCAGCATTTT
CASSFRWGQVWPQHF
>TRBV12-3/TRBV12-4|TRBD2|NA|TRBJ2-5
TGTGCCAGCAGTTTAACCCCGGGACTAGCGGGGGGGTACCAAGAGACCCAGTACTTC
CASSLTPGLAGGYQETQYF
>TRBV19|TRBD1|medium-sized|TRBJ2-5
TGTGCCAGTAGTATGTGGGCGCAGGGGGTCCAAGAGACCCAGTACTTC
CASSMWAQGVQETQYF
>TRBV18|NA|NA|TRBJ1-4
TGTGCCAGCTCACCGGGACGGACTAATGAAAAACTGTTTTTT
CASSPGRTNEKLFF
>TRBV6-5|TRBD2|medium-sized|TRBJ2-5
TGTGCCAGCAGTTACGGTGCGGGGGAGGTGGAGACCCAGTACTTC
CASSYGAGEVETQYF
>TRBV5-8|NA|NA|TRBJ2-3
TGTGCCAGCAGCCCCCGAGGGCTATTCACAGATACTCAGTATTTT
CASSPRGLFTDTQYF
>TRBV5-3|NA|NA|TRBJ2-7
TGCGCCAGTAATGCTTACGAGCAGTACTTC
CASNAYEQYF